The following is a T cell receptor (beta chain) sequence with its context. Its target is unknown. The sample comes from a study of cytomegalovirus exposure and HLA in healthy donors. General study findings and limits: Analyzed later, association rates of TCRs varied across HLA loci, with DRB1 most and HLA-C fewest.

Losses at the gene ends were 4 bases for V and 7 bases for J; bases not matched to a gene: 6. The CDR3 loop spans 14 amino acids. Per germline, CDR1 SGHAT and CDR2 FQNNGV. The primer mix had 60 Vbeta and 13 Jbeta primers. The data were produced by immunoSEQ multiplex PCR, yet TCRdb's version contains in-frame clones alone and is incomplete. The profile shows roughly 200,000 clones, 75% to 85% of them singletons. The clonotype originates from a woman aged 45-65 years in good health and CMV-seronegative. The material sequenced was PBMCs. The chain carries TRBV11-2 and TRBJ1-2; TRBD1 agrees at 10 bases. CDR3 loop: CASSSSGTGVGYTF. CDR3 coding DNA: TGTGCCAGCAGCTCTTCCGGGACAGGGGTTGGCTACACCTTC.